These 24 T cell receptor beta chains were all obtained from the same sample, sequenced in a study of HIV-infected children after antiretroviral therapy interruption. As to treatment: PENTA 11 planned treatment interruption arm or continuous ART arm. The TCR library was built from RNA with a 3' RACE protocol and unique molecular identifiers. TCRdb re-called the 3' RACE reads through MiXCR, storing one row per CDR3 protein. The profile shows approximately 96,000 distinct CDR3 sequences, about 7% of them singletons. Sequences were derived from CD45RA+ CD4+ T cells from PBMCs, pooled from several time points, sampled from a donor given antiretroviral therapy, either interrupted or continuous. Subset noted: naive CD4+ CD45RA+ CD45RO- T cells. These receptors originate from a pool of human donors with HIV.

This clonotype was seen repeatedly, ten times or more. This chain uses TRBV29-1 with TRBJ1-1; no reliable D call. The CDR3 is made up of 13 amino acids. Germline assignment: CDR1 SQVTM and CDR2 ANQGSEA. V lost 4 bases and J 0 bases, leaving 9 bases between the germline ends. DNA of the CDR3: TGCAGCGTTGTATTGAGCTTGAACACTGAAGCTTTCTTT. Translating it yields CSVVLSLNTEAFF.

This clonotype is judged medium-sized (0.01 to 0.1%). This sequence joins TRBV20-1 and TRBJ1-1; D gene ambiguous. CDR3 size: 14 residues. V shed 1 base and J shed 6 bases, with 15 bases lying between them. In germline, CDR1 is DFQATT, CDR2 SNEGSKA (reference sequence). The CDR3 sequence: CSARGLDNRSEAFF. The CDR3, as DNA: TGCAGTGCTAGAGGGCTCGACAATCGCTCTGAAGCTTTCTTT.

This clonotype was seen many times. The J gene is TRBJ1-1, the V gene TRBV30, with TRBD1 as a possible D gene (6 bases). The V gene lost 0 bases and the J gene lost 1 base, with 12 bases spanning the gap. Germline loops: CDR1 GTSNPN, CDR2 SVGIG (reference sequence). CDR3 length: 15 amino acids. CDR3 in amino acids: CAWSVGGVGNTEAFF. As DNA, the CDR3 is TGTGCCTGGAGTGTGGGGGGCGTGGGGAACACTGAAGCTTTCTTT.

Many counts were recorded for this clonotype. V gene TRBV9 combines with J gene TRBJ2-1, with a weak D call TRBD2 (6 bases). This CDR3 has 16 amino acids. Trimming pared 2 bases from V and 2 bases from J, leaving 14 bases between. Germline V gene data show CDR1 as SGDLS and CDR2 as YYNGEE. The CDR3, as DNA: TGTGCCAGCAGCGTGGGCGGAGGGAGGACCTACAATGAGCAGTTCTTC. Amino acid sequence: CASSVGGGRTYNEQFF. The full variable domain, its missing parts supplied by reference TRBV9 and TRBJ2-1, is DSGVTQTPKHLITATGQRVTLRCSPRSGDLSVYWYQQSLDQGLQFLIQYYNGEERAKGNILERFSAQQFPDLHSELNLSSLELGDSALYFCASSVGGGRTYNEQFFGPGTRLTVL.

This clonotype has more than one count but fewer than ten. The chain links TRBV10-3 to TRBJ2-1, with 10 bases identical to TRBD1. Trimming removed 3 bases from V and 6 bases from J; junction bases left unmatched: 8. The CDR3 has 16 residues. Germline CDR1 and CDR2: ENHRY and SYGVKD. DNA for the CDR3: TGTGCCATCAGTGAACCGGGACAGGGGTTTGCCAATGAGCAGTTCTTC. As protein: CAISEPGQGFANEQFF.

This clonotype has ten or more counts. This rearrangement joins TRBV20-1 to TRBJ2-1; 10 nucleotides match TRBD2. Unmatched junction bases numbered 13, after V lost 3 bases and J lost 8 bases. The CDR3 totals 16 residues. In germline, CDR1 is DFQATT, CDR2 SNEGSKA (reference sequence). For the CDR3, the DNA is TGCAGTGCTAGGGCCTTACTAGCGGGGATAATAGATGAGCAGTTCTTC. Its protein product is CSARALLAGIIDEQFF.

This clonotype was seen ten or more times. V usage is TRBV6-6 and J usage is TRBJ1-6; a weak D match, TRBD1 (5 bases). The V gene lost 10 bases and the J gene lost 10 bases, with 17 bases spanning the gap. CDR3 size: 13 residues. Per germline, CDR1 MNHNY and CDR2 SVGAGI (reference sequence). In DNA, the CDR3 is TGTGCCACCAAAAGGGGTGAGGGATCACCCCTCCACTTT. It codes for CATKRGEGSPLHF.

This clonotype appeared many times. This chain connects TRBV18 to TRBJ2-5, with D maybe TRBD1 (5 bases). Trimming shortened V by 3 bases and J by 2 bases, and 13 bases separated the two germline ends. The CDR3 loop spans 15 amino acids. Germline loops: CDR1 KGHSH, CDR2 LQKENI. The CDR3 is CASSPLVTAQETQYF. The CDR3 coding sequence is TGTGCCAGCTCACCCCTCGTGACAGCTCAAGAGACCCAGTACTTC.

This clonotype has only a few counts. The CDR3 protein is CAGSIGGEHEQYF. CDR3 sequence (DNA): TGTGCCGGATCAATCGGGGGAGAGCACGAGCAGTACTTC. The chain recombines TRBV28 with TRBJ2-7; TRBD2 is a possible D gene (6 bases). Germline V gene lookup returns CDR1 MDHEN and CDR2 SYDVKM. The ends were cut back, 11 bases at V and 5 bases at J, with 19 bases in the middle. The CDR3 loop spans 13 amino acids.

This clonotype was counted ten times or more. The rearrangement uses TRBV6-1 and TRBJ1-4; 9 bases agree with TRBD1. CDR1 and CDR2 from the germline V gene are MNHNS and SASEGT. The CDR3 has 15 residues. With V trimmed by 8 bases and J by 7 bases, 11 bases remained unmatched. The CDR3 bases are TGTGCCAGCGGACAACTTGGGACAGGGAGTGAAAAACTGTTTTTT. Its protein product is CASGQLGTGSEKLFF.

This chain uses TRBV30 with TRBJ2-1, with D hard to call. The CDR3 has 16 residues. V lost 3 bases to trimming and J lost 3 bases, with 18 bases between them. Germline-derived CDR1 and CDR2 are GTSNPN and SVGIG (reference sequence). As DNA, the CDR3 is TGTGCCTGGAGGGGTAGCACAACCCCTCACTACAATGAGCAGTTCTTC. This gives the protein CAWRGSTTPHYNEQFF.

The chain carries TRBV7-2 and TRBJ2-5; 9 bases are shared with TRBD1. The CDR3 covers 14 residues. Trimming removed 6 bases from V and 5 bases from J; junction bases left unmatched: 7. The germline V gene encodes CDR1 SGHTA and CDR2 FQGNSA. The CDR3 sequence: CASRLNRGQETQYF. The CDR3 coding sequence is TGTGCCAGCAGGTTGAACAGGGGGCAGGAGACCCAGTACTTC.

This clonotype showed up many times. This chain links TRBV7-3 with TRBJ2-7; the match to TRBD1 covers 8 bases. This CDR3 is 15 amino acids long. In germline, CDR1 is SGHTA, CDR2 FQGTGA. Trimming cost V 3 bases and J 0 bases; bases outside gene matches: 4. The CDR3 spells CASSFQGAVSYEQYF. CDR3 in DNA: TGTGCCAGCAGCTTCCAGGGGGCCGTCTCCTACGAGCAGTACTTC.

This clonotype has a count of ten or more. V gene TRBV3-1 combines with J gene TRBJ2-7; either TRBD1 or TRBD2 may fit D (5 bases each). Germline CDR1 LGHDT, CDR2 YNNKEL (reference sequence). The CDR3 totals 12 residues. V lost 6 bases and J 4 bases, leaving 10 bases between the germline ends. In nucleotides, the CDR3 is TGTGCCAGCAGTCAGGGACGGTACGAGCAGTACTTC. Encoded protein: CASSQGRYEQYF.

This clonotype came up many times. V usage is TRBV30 and J usage is TRBJ2-6, with D hard to call. Trimming cost V 4 bases and J 0 bases, with 7 bases left between them. The length of the CDR3 is 14 residues. Germline CDR1 reads GTSNPN; CDR2 reads SVGIG (reference sequence). The CDR3 DNA sequence: TGTGCCTGGACATTTACCTCTGGGGCCAACGTCCTGACTTTC. Residues: CAWTFTSGANVLTF.

This chain connects TRBV20-1 to TRBJ1-2; 9 bases align to TRBD1. This CDR3 contains 13 residues. From germline, CDR1 is DFQATT and CDR2 SNEGSKA (reference sequence). V shed 1 base and J 3 bases; nucleotides not matched to a gene: 0. In DNA form, the CDR3 reads TGCAGTGCTAGAGGACAGGGGGACTATGGCTACACCTTC. Amino acids: CSARGQGDYGYTF.

The rearrangement joins TRBV6-6 to TRBJ2-1, with TRBD2 matching over 10 bases. Germline-derived CDR1 and CDR2 are MNHNY and SVGAGI (reference sequence). The CDR3 contains 13 residues. Germline trimming cut 5 bases from V and 12 bases from J; bases unmatched to any gene: 7. CDR3 protein: CASSPSGSWSQFF. In nucleotides, the CDR3 is TGTGCCAGCAGTCCTAGCGGGAGTTGGTCGCAGTTCTTC.

The rearrangement joins TRBV2 to TRBJ2-1, with 7 bases that match TRBD1. The CDR3 sequence is 13 residues long. Germline-derived CDR1 and CDR2 are SNHLY and FYNNEI. The J segment lost 8 bases and the V segment lost 2 bases, leaving 3 bases of the junction unmatched. In DNA, the CDR3 is TGTGCCAGCAGTGAAAACAGGGGAGATGAGCAGTTCTTC. Its translation is CASSENRGDEQFF.

This clonotype was recorded at least ten times. The chain couples TRBV12-3 or TRBV12-4 to TRBJ2-3, with D hard to call. This CDR3 is 16 amino acids long. Trimming pared 6 bases from V and 0 bases from J, leaving 16 bases between. Written as DNA, the CDR3 is TGTGCCAGCAGCCTACGACCTAATCCTAGCACAGATACGCAGTATTTT. Amino acids: CASSLRPNPSTDTQYF.

In this sample, this clonotype turned up many times. This chain joins TRBV20-1 and TRBJ2-1; 9 nucleotides line up with TRBD2. The germline gives CDR1 DFQATT, CDR2 SNEGSKA (reference sequence). Losses at the gene ends were 3 bases for V and 7 bases for J; bases not matched to a gene: 10. The CDR3 extends over 15 amino acids. The CDR3 reads CSASTSGLLGNEQFF. The CDR3 DNA sequence: TGCAGTGCTAGTACTAGCGGGCTCCTTGGAAATGAGCAGTTCTTC.

This clonotype was seen a handful of times. The chain employs TRBV7-2 and TRBJ1-2, with D uncertain. This CDR3 region has 14 residues. Germline V gene sequence: CDR1 SGHTA, CDR2 FQGNSA. The V gene lost 1 base and the J gene lost 1 base, with 7 bases spanning the gap. The CDR3: CASSLDAGNYGYTF. CDR3 nucleotide sequence: TGTGCCAGCAGCTTAGATGCCGGTAACTATGGCTACACCTTC.

At least ten counts were recorded for this clonotype. CDR3 residues: CASGLVQWGGNEQFF. The CDR3 DNA sequence: TGTGCTAGTGGTTTGGTACAGTGGGGGGGCAATGAGCAGTTCTTC. J is TRBJ2-1 and V is TRBV12-5, with 7 nucleotides matching TRBD2. The V and J ends lost 0 bases and 6 bases, in that order; junction bases with no gene match: 5. From germline, CDR1 is LGHNT and CDR2 FRNRAP. This CDR3 comprises 15 residues.

This clonotype appeared many times. The chain carries TRBV28 and TRBJ2-3, with TRBD1 identical over 7 bases. The CDR3 has 15 amino acids. V lost 4 bases, J lost 3 bases, and 7 bases stayed unmatched. Germline V lookup: CDR1 MDHEN, CDR2 SYDVKM. The CDR3 DNA follows: TGTGCCAGCAGTTCCCAAGGGGGCGTGACAGATACGCAGTATTTT. It specifies CASSSQGGVTDTQYF.

The genes are TRBV19 and TRBJ2-3, with TRBD2 matching 8 bases. J was trimmed by 4 bases and V by 6 bases; bases with no gene match: 6. The CDR3 runs to 14 residues. CDR1 and CDR2 (germline): LNHDA, SQIVND (reference sequence). DNA of the CDR3: TGTGCCAGTAGGTCCGGGGGGGCCGCAGATACGCAGTATTTT. As protein: CASRSGGAADTQYF. Full variable domain (missing parts from reference TRBV19 and TRBJ2-3): DGGITQSPKYLFRKEGQNVTLSCEQNLNHDAMYWYRQDPGQGLRLIYYSQIVNDFQKGDIAEGYSVSREKKESFPLTVTSAQKNPTAFYLCASRSGGAADTQYFGPGTRLTVL.